This is a list of T cell receptor beta chains from one sample in a study of T cells in Graves' hyperthyroidism and ophthalmopathy. TCRdb re-derived calls from the multiplex PCR reads in MiXCR, one entry per CDR3 protein. The repertoire holds 450,000 to 650,000 distinct CDR3 sequences, with 17% as singletons. Sequencing used blood. These receptors came from a young woman with Graves' ophthalmopathy. CDR3s include the opening cysteine and the closing phenylalanine or tryptophan. Fields, in order: clone size, D gene, J gene, V gene, CDR3 DNA, CDR3 protein. A D gene is named only where the DNA matches it firmly. Part of the rows lack a size; the others show once, few, many or a class for expanded clones.

>NA|TRBD1|TRBJ2-1|TRBV7-2
TGTGCCAGCAGCGCCGGGACAGCCTACAATGAGCAGTTCTTC
CASSAGTAYNEQFF
>NA|TRBD2|TRBJ2-2|TRBV25-1
TGTGCCAGCAGTGGACCTCAGCCGGGACTAGCGGGAGTATACGGGGAGCTGTTTTTT
CASSGPQPGLAGVYGELFF
>many|NA|TRBJ1-1|TRBV30
TGTGCCTGGAGTAGAGGGTTGAACACTGAAGCTTTCTTT
CAWSRGLNTEAFF
>few|TRBD2|TRBJ2-1|TRBV20-1
TGCAGTGCTAAAGGAGCGGGGGGCGACAATGAGCAGTTCTTC
CSAKGAGGDNEQFF
>NA|NA|TRBJ1-6|TRBV3-1
TGTGCCAGCAGCCGAGGCTATAATTCACCCCTCCACTTT
CASSRGYNSPLHF
>NA|TRBD1|TRBJ1-5|TRBV6-1
TGTGCCAGCACCTTCGACAGGGGAGGCCAGCCCCAGCATTTT
CASTFDRGGQPQHF
>few|TRBD1|TRBJ2-7|TRBV5-1
TGCGCCAGCAGCATTTCCGGGACAGGGGTCGAGCAGTACTTC
CASSISGTGVEQYF
>few|TRBD1|TRBJ1-1|TRBV24-1
TGTGCCACCAGCGGACAGGGGAGCACTGAAGCTTTCTTT
CATSGQGSTEAFF
>many|NA|TRBJ1-5|TRBV12-3/TRBV12-4
TGTGCCAGCAGTTTCTCCCGGGACCGCCGACCTGGGGGCAATCAGCCCCAGCATTTT
CASSFSRDRRPGGNQPQHF
>NA|TRBD1|TRBJ1-2|TRBV5-6
TGTGCCAGCAGCTTCAGGGGGACAGGGTTTACCTATGGCTACACCTTC
CASSFRGTGFTYGYTF
>few|TRBD2|TRBJ2-1|TRBV7-3
TGTGCCAGCAGCTTAACGGGGAGCGGGGGGCCCCACAATGAGCAGTTCTTC
CASSLTGSGGPHNEQFF
>NA|TRBD2|TRBJ2-1|TRBV6-1
TGTGCCAGCAGTGTTACCGGGACTATAAATGAGCAGTTCTTC
CASSVTGTINEQFF
>many|TRBD1|TRBJ2-7|TRBV30
TGTGCCTGGAGTTTGACAGGGTACGAGCAGTACTTC
CAWSLTGYEQYF
>few|TRBD1|TRBJ2-3|TRBV4-1
TGCGCCAGCAGCCGCTTGGACGGGACAGGGGTCAAAGATACGCAGTATTTT
CASSRLDGTGVKDTQYF
>many|TRBD2|TRBJ2-1|TRBV3-1
TGTGCCAGCAGCCAAGCCGGGAGGGAGGGTGAGCAGTTCTTC
CASSQAGREGEQFF
>NA|TRBD1|TRBJ2-6|TRBV6-2/TRBV6-3
TGTGCCAGCACCGAATCGACAGGGACGGGGGCCAACGTCCTGACTTTC
CASTESTGTGANVLTF
>few|NA|TRBJ2-5|TRBV5-5
TGTGCCAGCAGCCACCCACGGGACGTACAAGAGACCCAGTACTTC
CASSHPRDVQETQYF
>NA|NA|TRBJ2-5|TRBV7-9
TGTGCCAGCAGCGGGTTAGCGACCCAGTACTTC
CASSGLATQYF
>many|NA|TRBJ1-5|TRBV30
TGTGCCTGGAGTGCGGGAGGGCCCCAGCATTTT
CAWSAGGPQHF
>many|NA|TRBJ1-5|TRBV7-8
TGTGCCAGCAGCCTTTTACGAGGGCGGAATAGCAATCAGCCCCAGCATTTT
CASSLLRGRNSNQPQHF
>many|NA|TRBJ2-1|TRBV2
TGTGCCAGCAGCGACGGGCTAGGGCGGTTCTTC
CASSDGLGRFF
>few|NA|TRBJ1-5|TRBV6-1
TGTGCCAGCCAATACATATTCGCTAGCAATCAGCCCCAGCATTTT
CASQYIFASNQPQHF
>NA|TRBD1|TRBJ1-5|TRBV6-1
TGTGCCAGCAGCCACCGGACAGGGGAAGGGCAGCCCCAGCATTTT
CASSHRTGEGQPQHF
>NA|NA|TRBJ1-6|TRBV20-1
TGCAGTGCTAGAGATCGGGGGTCCTATAATTCACCCCTCCACTTT
CSARDRGSYNSPLHF
>NA|TRBD2|TRBJ2-2|TRBV7-9
TGTGCCAGCAGCGCACCCGGGACTAGCGGGGGACTAACCGGGGAGCTGTTTTTT
CASSAPGTSGGLTGELFF
>many|TRBD2|TRBJ2-3|TRBV7-8
TGTGCCAGCAGCTTAGCGGCTAGCGGCCTTGGGGATACGCAGTATTTT
CASSLAASGLGDTQYF
>NA|NA|TRBJ2-7|TRBV20-1
TGCAGTGCTTACGGACCTCGGGAGCAGTACTTC
CSAYGPREQYF
>many|TRBD2|TRBJ2-1|TRBV6-6
TGTGCCAGCAGTTACGCCCTAGCGGGAGGACTTTTTGAGCAGTTCTTC
CASSYALAGGLFEQFF
>NA|NA|TRBJ2-7|TRBV27
TGTGCCAGCAGTTTAGCCCCCTACTACGAGCAGTACTTC
CASSLAPYYEQYF
>few|NA|TRBJ1-1|TRBV19
TGTGCCAGTAGTATATTGTTTTTGAGGACTGAAGCTTTCTTT
CASSILFLRTEAFF
>many|TRBD1|TRBJ1-1|TRBV5-1
TGCGCCAGCAGCGGTGGGACAGCCTACACTGAAGCTTTCTTT
CASSGGTAYTEAFF
>NA|TRBD1|TRBJ1-5|TRBV4-1
TGCGCCAGCAGCCAAGAGAGGGGACAGGGGCTTTGGCCCCAGCATTTT
CASSQERGQGLWPQHF
>NA|TRBD1|TRBJ2-3|TRBV19
TGTGCCAGTAGTACTAGGGACAGCACATATACGCAGTATTTT
CASSTRDSTYTQYF
>many|TRBD2|TRBJ2-2|TRBV6-1
TGTGCCAGCAGTAACGCCGTAGGGAGGGCGAACACCGGGGAGCTGTTTTTT
CASSNAVGRANTGELFF
>many|NA|TRBJ1-5|TRBV12-3/TRBV12-4
TGTGCCAGCAGTTACTCGACAGGAGACAATCAGCCCCAGCATTTT
CASSYSTGDNQPQHF
>many|NA|TRBJ1-5|TRBV27
TGTGCCAGCAGTTTGGACGGTTGGGGGGGTTCGGCCCAGCATTTT
CASSLDGWGGSAQHF
>few|NA|TRBJ2-6|TRBV5-8
TGTGCCAGCAGCTTTAGGCAATACTCTGGGGCCAACGTCCTGACTTTC
CASSFRQYSGANVLTF
>many|TRBD2|TRBJ2-3|TRBV18
TGTGCCAGCTCACCCCAACTAGCGGGGGGGCTCCGCACAGATACGCAGTATTTT
CASSPQLAGGLRTDTQYF
>many|TRBD1|TRBJ1-1|TRBV30
TGTGCCTGGAACCTCGGACAGGGGAAGAACACTGAAGCTTTCTTT
CAWNLGQGKNTEAFF
>many|TRBD1|TRBJ2-1|TRBV27
TGTGCCAGCAGACCACAGGGGTACAATGAGCAGTTCTTC
CASRPQGYNEQFF
>NA|NA|TRBJ2-7|TRBV4-1
TGCGCCAGCAGCCAAACCAGTGCGCTGGACGAGCAGTACTTC
CASSQTSALDEQYF
>NA|TRBD1|TRBJ1-2|TRBV28
TGTGCCAGCAGTTTTAACGCAGGGGGTGCTCTCGGCTACACCTTC
CASSFNAGGALGYTF
>few|TRBD2|TRBJ2-5|TRBV5-6
TGTGCCAGCAGCTTGGCGGGGGGACTCCAAGAGACCCAGTACTTC
CASSLAGGLQETQYF
>many|NA|TRBJ1-1|TRBV7-9
TGTGCCAGCAGCTTAGCCGGGGGAAACTCTGAAGCTTTCTTT
CASSLAGGNSEAFF
>many|TRBD2|TRBJ2-3|TRBV6-5
TGTGCCAGCAGTTACGGGACTAGAGTAACCACAGATACGCAGTATTTT
CASSYGTRVTTDTQYF
>once|NA|TRBJ1-5|TRBV25-1
TGTGCCAGCAGTGATGAGACAGGTTGGGATCAGCCCCAGCATTTT
CASSDETGWDQPQHF
>many|TRBD1|TRBJ1-5|TRBV2
TGTGCCAGCCGACAGGGAAGCAATCAGCCCCAGCATTTT
CASRQGSNQPQHF
>NA|NA|TRBJ2-5|TRBV3-1
TGTGCCAGCAGCAGAATGGCGGAGACCCAGTACTTC
CASSRMAETQYF
>many|NA|TRBJ1-2|TRBV12-3/TRBV12-4
TGTGCCAGCAGACGAGACCCACGGAACTATGGCTACACCTTC
CASRRDPRNYGYTF